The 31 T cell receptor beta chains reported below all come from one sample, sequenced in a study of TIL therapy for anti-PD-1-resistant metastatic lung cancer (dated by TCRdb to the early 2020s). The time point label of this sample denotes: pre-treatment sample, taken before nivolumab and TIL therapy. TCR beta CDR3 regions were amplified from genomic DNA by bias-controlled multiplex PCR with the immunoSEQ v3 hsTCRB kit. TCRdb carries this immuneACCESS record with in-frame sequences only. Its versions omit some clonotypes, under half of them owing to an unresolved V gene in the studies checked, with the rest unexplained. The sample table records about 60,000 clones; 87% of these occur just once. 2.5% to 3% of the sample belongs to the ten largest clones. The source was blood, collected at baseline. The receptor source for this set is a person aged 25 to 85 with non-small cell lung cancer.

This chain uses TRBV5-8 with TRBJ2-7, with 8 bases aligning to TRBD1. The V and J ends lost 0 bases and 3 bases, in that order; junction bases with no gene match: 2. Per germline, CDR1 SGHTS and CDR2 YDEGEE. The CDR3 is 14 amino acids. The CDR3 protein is CASSLDDRGYEQYF. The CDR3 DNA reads TGTGCCAGCAGCTTGGATGACAGGGGCTACGAGCAGTACTTC.

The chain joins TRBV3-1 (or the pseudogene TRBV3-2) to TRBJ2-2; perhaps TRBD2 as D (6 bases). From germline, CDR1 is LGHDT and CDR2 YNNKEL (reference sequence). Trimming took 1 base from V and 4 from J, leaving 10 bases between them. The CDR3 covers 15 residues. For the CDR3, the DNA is TGTGCCAGCAGCCAAGTGGGACTCCCCACCGGGGAGCTGTTTTTT. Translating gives CASSQVGLPTGELFF.

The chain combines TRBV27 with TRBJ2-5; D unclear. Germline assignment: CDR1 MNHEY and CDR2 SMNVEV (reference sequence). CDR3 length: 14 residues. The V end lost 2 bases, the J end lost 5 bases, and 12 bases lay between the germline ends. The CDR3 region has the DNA TGTGCCAGCAGTTTAAGACGGATTGGGGAGACCCAGTACTTC. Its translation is CASSLRRIGETQYF.

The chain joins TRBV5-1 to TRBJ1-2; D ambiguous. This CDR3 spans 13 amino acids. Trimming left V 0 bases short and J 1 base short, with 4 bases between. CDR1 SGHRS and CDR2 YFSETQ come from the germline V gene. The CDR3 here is CASSLGVNYGYTF. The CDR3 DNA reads TGCGCCAGCAGCTTGGGGGTTAACTATGGCTACACCTTC.

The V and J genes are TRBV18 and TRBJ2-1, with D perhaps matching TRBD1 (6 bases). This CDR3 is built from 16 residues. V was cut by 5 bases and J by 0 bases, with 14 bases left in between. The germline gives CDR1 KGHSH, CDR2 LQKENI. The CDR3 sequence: CASSYSRGSSYNEQFF. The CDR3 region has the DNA TGTGCCAGCTCATACTCTAGGGGGAGCTCCTACAATGAGCAGTTCTTC.

The CDR3 protein is CASSDRTGQWSYTF. CDR3 DNA sequence: TGTGCCAGCAGTGACCGGACAGGGCAATGGAGCTACACCTTC. The gene calls are TRBV6-1 and TRBJ1-2; TRBD1 agrees at 8 bases. The CDR3 consists of 14 residues. CDR1 is MNHNS, CDR2 SASEGT, per germline. The ends lost 3 bases at V and 9 bases at J; junction bases unmatched: 9.

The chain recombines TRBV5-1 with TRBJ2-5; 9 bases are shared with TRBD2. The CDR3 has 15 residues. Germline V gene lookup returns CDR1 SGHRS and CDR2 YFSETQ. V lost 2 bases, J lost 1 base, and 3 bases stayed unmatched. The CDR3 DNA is TGCGCCAGCAGCTTCTTAGCGGGAGTCCAAGAGACCCAGTACTTC. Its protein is CASSFLAGVQETQYF.

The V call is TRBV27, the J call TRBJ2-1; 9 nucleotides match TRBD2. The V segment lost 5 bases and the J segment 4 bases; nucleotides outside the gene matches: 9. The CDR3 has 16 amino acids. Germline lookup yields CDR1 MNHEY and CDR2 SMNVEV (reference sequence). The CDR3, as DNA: TGTGCCAGCAGTCCGACCGGGACTAGCAGTTACAATGAGCAGTTCTTC. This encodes CASSPTGTSSYNEQFF.

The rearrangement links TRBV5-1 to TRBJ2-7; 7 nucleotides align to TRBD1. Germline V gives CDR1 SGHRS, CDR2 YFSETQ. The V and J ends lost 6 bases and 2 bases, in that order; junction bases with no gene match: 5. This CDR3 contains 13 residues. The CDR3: CASTRDSTYEQYF. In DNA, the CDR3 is TGCGCCAGCACTAGGGACAGCACCTACGAGCAGTACTTC.

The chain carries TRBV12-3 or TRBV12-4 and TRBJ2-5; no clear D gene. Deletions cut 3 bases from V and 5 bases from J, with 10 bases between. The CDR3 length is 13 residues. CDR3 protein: CASSLGTRETQYF. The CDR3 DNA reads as TGTGCCAGCAGTTTGGGAACCAGGGAGACCCAGTACTTC.

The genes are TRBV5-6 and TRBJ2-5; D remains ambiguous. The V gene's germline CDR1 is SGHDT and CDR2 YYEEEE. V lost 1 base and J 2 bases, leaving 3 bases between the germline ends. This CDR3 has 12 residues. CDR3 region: CASSLRQETQYF. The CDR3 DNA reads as TGTGCCAGCAGCTTGAGGCAAGAGACCCAGTACTTC.

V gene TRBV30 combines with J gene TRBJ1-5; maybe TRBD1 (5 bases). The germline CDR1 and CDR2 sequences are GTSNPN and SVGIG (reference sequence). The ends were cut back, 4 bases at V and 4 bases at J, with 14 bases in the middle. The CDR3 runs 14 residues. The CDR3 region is CAWNGVAGNQPQHF. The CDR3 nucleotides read TGTGCCTGGAACGGGGTGGCAGGGAATCAGCCCCAGCATTTT.

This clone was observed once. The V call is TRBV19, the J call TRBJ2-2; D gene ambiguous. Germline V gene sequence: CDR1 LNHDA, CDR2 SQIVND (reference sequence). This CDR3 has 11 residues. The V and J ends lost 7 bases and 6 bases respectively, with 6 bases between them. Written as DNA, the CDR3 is TGTGCCAGTATGTCGTCCGGGGAGCTGTTTTTT. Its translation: CASMSSGELFF.

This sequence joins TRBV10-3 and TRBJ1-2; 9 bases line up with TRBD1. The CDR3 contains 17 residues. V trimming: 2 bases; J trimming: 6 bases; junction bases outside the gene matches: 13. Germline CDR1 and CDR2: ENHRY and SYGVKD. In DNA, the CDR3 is TGTGCCATCAGTGAGCCCGCCGCCCGGGACAGGGCGGATGGCTACACCTTC. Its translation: CAISEPAARDRADGYTF.

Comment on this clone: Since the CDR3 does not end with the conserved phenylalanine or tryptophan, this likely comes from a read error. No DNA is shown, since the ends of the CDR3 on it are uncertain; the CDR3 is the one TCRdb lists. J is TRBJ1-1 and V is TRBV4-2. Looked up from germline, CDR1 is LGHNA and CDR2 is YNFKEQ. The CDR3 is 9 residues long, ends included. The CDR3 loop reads CASSQGVGS.

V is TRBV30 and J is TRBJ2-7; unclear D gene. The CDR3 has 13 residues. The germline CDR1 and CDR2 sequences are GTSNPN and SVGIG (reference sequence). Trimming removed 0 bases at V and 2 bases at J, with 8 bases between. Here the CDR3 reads CAWSVSVTYEQYF. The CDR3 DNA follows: TGTGCCTGGAGTGTTTCCGTTACCTACGAGCAGTACTTC.

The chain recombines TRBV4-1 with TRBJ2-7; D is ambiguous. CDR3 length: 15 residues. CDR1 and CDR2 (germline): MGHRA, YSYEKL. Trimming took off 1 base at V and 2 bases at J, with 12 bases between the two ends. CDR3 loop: CASSQGSTGTYEQYF. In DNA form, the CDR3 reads TGCGCCAGCAGCCAAGGATCGACTGGAACCTACGAGCAGTACTTC.

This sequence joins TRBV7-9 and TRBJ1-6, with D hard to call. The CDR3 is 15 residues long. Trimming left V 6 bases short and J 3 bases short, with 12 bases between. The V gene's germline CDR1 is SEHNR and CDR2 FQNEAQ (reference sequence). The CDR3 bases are TGTGCCAGCAGTCGTGACGGAGGCTATAATTCACCCCTCCACTTT. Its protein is CASSRDGGYNSPLHF.

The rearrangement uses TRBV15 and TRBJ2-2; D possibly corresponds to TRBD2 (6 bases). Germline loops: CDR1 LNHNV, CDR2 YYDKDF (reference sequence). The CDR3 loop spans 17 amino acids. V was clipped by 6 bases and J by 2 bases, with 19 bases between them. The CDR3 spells CATSGGWANPNTGELFF. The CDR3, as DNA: TGTGCCACCAGTGGGGGGTGGGCCAATCCAAACACCGGGGAGCTGTTTTTT. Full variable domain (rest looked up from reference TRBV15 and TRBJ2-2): DAMVIQNPRYQVTQFGKPVTLSCSQTLNHNVMYWYQQKSSQAPKLLFHYYDKDFNNEADTPDNFQSRRPNTSFCFLDIRSPGLGDTAMYLCATSGGWANPNTGELFFGEGSRLTVL.

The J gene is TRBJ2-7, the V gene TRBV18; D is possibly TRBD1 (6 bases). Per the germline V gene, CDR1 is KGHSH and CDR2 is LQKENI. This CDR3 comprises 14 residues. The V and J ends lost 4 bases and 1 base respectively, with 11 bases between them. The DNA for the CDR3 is TGTGCCAGCTCACTATCGGGGACATCCTACGAGCAGTACTTC. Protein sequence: CASSLSGTSYEQYF.

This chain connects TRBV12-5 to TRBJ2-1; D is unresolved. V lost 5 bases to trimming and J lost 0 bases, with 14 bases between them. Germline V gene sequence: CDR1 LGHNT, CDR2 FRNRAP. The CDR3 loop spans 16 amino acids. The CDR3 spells CASGQLTAGSYNEQFF. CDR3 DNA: TGTGCTAGTGGTCAACTAACAGCTGGCTCCTACAATGAGCAGTTCTTC.

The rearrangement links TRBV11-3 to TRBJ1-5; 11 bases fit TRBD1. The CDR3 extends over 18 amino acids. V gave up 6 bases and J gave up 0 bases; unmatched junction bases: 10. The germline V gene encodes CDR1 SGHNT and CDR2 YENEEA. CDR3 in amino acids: CASRSPGQGVSSNQPQHF. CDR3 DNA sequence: TGTGCCAGCAGATCCCCGGGACAGGGGGTTTCTAGCAATCAGCCCCAGCATTTT.

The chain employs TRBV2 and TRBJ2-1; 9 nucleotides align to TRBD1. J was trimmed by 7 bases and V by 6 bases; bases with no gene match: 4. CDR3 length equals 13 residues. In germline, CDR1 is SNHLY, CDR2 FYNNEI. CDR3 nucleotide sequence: TGTGCCAGCAGGGGACAGGGCAAAAATGAGCAGTTCTTC. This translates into CASRGQGKNEQFF.

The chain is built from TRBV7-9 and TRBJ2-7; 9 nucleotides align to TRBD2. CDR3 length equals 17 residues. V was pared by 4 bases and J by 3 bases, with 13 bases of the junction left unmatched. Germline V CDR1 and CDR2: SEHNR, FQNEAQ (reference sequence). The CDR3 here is CASSSTGLAGRGYEQYF. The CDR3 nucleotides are TGTGCCAGCAGCTCTACGGGACTAGCAGGACGGGGCTACGAGCAGTACTTC.

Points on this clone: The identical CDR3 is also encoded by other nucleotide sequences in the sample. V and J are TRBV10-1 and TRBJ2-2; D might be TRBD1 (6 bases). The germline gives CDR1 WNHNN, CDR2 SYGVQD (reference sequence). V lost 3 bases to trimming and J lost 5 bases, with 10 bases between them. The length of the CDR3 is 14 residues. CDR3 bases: TGCGCCAGCAGTGAAAAGCAGGGGACCGGGGAGCTGTTTTTT. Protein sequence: CASSEKQGTGELFF.

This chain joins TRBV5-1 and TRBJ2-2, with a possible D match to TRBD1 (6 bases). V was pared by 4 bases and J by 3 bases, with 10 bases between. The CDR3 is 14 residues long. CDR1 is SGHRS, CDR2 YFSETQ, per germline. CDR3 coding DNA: TGCGCCAGCAGCCCGGACAGCTACACCGGGGAGCTGTTTTTT. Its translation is CASSPDSYTGELFF.

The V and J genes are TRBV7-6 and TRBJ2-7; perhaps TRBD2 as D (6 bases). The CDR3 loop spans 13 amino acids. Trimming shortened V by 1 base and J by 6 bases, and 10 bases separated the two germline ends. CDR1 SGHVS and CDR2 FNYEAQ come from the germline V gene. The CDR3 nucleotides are TGTGCCAGCAGCTTAGACGGGAGCTCCGAGCAGTACTTC. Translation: CASSLDGSSEQYF.

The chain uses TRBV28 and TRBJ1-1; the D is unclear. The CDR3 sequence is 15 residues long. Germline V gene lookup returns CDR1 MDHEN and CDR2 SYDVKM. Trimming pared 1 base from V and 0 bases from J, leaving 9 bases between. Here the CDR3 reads CASSLSPRVNTEAFF. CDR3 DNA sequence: TGTGCCAGCAGTTTATCCCCCCGGGTGAACACTGAAGCTTTCTTT. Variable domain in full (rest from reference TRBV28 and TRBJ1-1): DVKVTQSSRYLVKRTGEKVFLECVQDMDHENMFWYRQDPGLGLRLIYFSYDVKMKEKGDIPEGYSVSREKKERFSLILESASTNQTSMYLCASSLSPRVNTEAFFGQGTRLTVV.

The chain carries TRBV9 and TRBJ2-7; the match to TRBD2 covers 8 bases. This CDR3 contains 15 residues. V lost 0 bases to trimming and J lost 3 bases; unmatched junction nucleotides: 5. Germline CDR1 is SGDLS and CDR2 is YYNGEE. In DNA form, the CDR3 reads TGTGCCAGCAGCGTAGATAGCGGGAACTTCTACGAGCAGTACTTC. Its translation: CASSVDSGNFYEQYF.

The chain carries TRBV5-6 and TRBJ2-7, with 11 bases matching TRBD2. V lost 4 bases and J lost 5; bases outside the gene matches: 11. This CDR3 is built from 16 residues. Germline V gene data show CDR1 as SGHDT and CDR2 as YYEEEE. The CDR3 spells CASSPNSGRGYHEQYF. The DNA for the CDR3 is TGTGCCAGCAGCCCAAATAGCGGGAGGGGATACCACGAGCAGTACTTC.

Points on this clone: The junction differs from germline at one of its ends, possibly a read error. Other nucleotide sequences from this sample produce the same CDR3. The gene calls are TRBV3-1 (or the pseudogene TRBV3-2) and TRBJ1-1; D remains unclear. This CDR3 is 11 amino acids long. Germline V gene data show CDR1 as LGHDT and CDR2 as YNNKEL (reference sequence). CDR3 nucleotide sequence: TGTGCCAGCAGCCAATACACTGAGGCTTTCTTT. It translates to CASSQYTEAFF.